Given below is one TCR beta chain in context. Its antigen is not known. Other DNA sequences in this specimen translate into the identical CDR3. CDR1 and CDR2 (germline): SGHAT, FQNNGV. V was trimmed by 1 base and J by 3 bases, leaving 10 bases between them. This CDR3 contains 14 residues. The samples comprised roughly 0.9-10 million cryopreserved PBMC ahead of DNA extraction. These data originate in a study of long-term antiretroviral therapy in people with HIV. Sequencing relied on immunoSEQ assay v3.0, run at survey level. This table comes from immunoSEQ multiplex PCR, and its TCRdb copy is limited to in-frame clones, with some not included. The sample carries 27,000 or so clones, about 84% recorded once. Study-wide results and limits: ART preceded a rise in diversity that nonetheless stayed lower than in transplant donor controls.

The V and J genes are TRBV11-2 and TRBJ2-7, with D perhaps TRBD1 (6 bases). The clonotype comes from a man aged 18 to 29 with HIV. Here the sequenced sample was unsorted PBMCs, taken 0.8 years before starting antiretroviral therapy. DNA for the CDR3: TGTGCCAGCAGCTTAGCAGGGGCCCACTACGAGCAGTACTTC. This gives the protein CASSLAGAHYEQYF.